This section outlines one TCR beta chain sequence together with its context. The source of the sample is a study of T cells in localized non-small cell lung cancer. Data came from immunoSEQ multiplex PCR; TCRdb stores just in-frame clones and leaves some out. The data hold tens of thousands of clones, with more than 65% observed a single time. Germline V lookup: CDR1 SEHNR, CDR2 FQNEAQ (reference sequence). The CDR3 sequence is 15 residues long. Trimming left V 1 base short and J 3 bases short, with 13 bases between. This clonotype originated in a man aged 40 to 70 with stage II lung adenocarcinoma. This sequence joins TRBV7-9 and TRBJ2-7; tentatively, D is TRBD1 (6 bases). Material: PBMCs, obtained before any cancer treatment. DNA of the CDR3: TGTGCCAGCAGCTTAGAAGGGCAGGGGAACTACGAGCAGTACTTC. It yields the protein CASSLEGQGNYEQYF.